This passage covers 13 T cell receptor beta chains from one sample sequenced in a study of cytomegalovirus exposure and HLA in healthy donors (TCRdb year 2017). The library was made by the immunoSEQ multiplex PCR assay. A mixture of 60 forward primers for TCR Vbeta segments and 13 reverse primers for TCR Jbeta segments was used in the multiplex PCR. Held by TCRdb, this immuneACCESS table contains in-frame sequences only and omits some clones. Under half of the omission traces to an unresolved V gene where checked; the cause of the rest is unknown. The sample records around 170,000 clones, roughly 80% of which are singletons. Approximately 1.2% of the sample rests with the top ten. The sample comprised PBMCs. The receptors were sampled from a middle-aged man in good health and CMV-seropositive.

The chain couples TRBV5-1 to TRBJ1-3, with TRBD1 identical over 8 bases. V shed 3 bases, J shed 7 bases, and the junction held 6 bases outside the gene matches. This CDR3 spans 14 amino acids. Germline CDR1 reads SGHRS; CDR2 reads YFSETQ. The CDR3 reads CASSSTGVTNTIYF. The CDR3 DNA follows: TGCGCCAGCAGCTCGACAGGGGTAACTAACACCATATATTTT. The whole variable domain, remainder taken from reference TRBV5-1 and TRBJ1-3, is KAGVTQTPRYLIKTRGQQVTLSCSPISGHRSVSWYQQTPGQGLQFLFEYFSETQRNKGNFPGRFSGRQFSNSRSEMNVSTLELGDSALYLCASSSTGVTNTIYFGEGSWLTVV.

This clone was observed a few times. The chain has TRBV9 and TRBJ2-7; no clear D gene. The CDR3 has 14 residues. CDR1 is SGDLS, CDR2 YYNGEE, per germline. With 4 bases removed from V and 5 bases from J, the gap between germline ends came to 16 bases. The CDR3 bases are TGTGCCAGCAGCCGACGGAGTGAGGAGAACGAGCAGTACTTC. Translated, it gives CASSRRSEENEQYF. Full variable domain (missing parts from reference TRBV9 and TRBJ2-7): DSGVTQTPKHLITATGQRVTLRCSPRSGDLSVYWYQQSLDQGLQFLIQYYNGEERAKGNILERFSAQQFPDLHSELNLSSLELGDSALYFCASSRRSEENEQYFGPGTRLTVT.

The chain links TRBV14 to TRBJ1-1; D gene uncertain. Germline V gene sequence: CDR1 SGHDN, CDR2 FVKESK. The ends were cut back, 4 bases at V and 3 bases at J, with 18 bases in the middle. The CDR3 has 16 amino acids. The CDR3 is CASSLGIPFKDTEAFF. Written as DNA, the CDR3 is TGTGCCAGCAGCCTCGGGATACCTTTTAAGGACACTGAAGCTTTCTTT.

The rearrangement uses TRBV4-1 and TRBJ2-3, with 7 positions matching TRBD2. Germline CDR1 and CDR2: MGHRA and YSYEKL. CDR3 length equals 17 residues. V lost 1 base and J lost 0; bases outside the gene matches: 7. CDR3 nucleotides: TGCGCCAGCAGCCAAGCGGGGGGAACCTCAAGCACAGATACGCAGTATTTT. This gives the protein CASSQAGGTSSTDTQYF.

The chain joins TRBV5-1 to TRBJ2-7; possible D gene TRBD2, 6 bases. The V gene's germline CDR1 is SGHRS and CDR2 YFSETQ. V was pared by 4 bases and J by 2 bases, with 25 bases between. This CDR3 comprises 18 residues. CDR3 sequence reads: CASSRWVSQRVATYEQYF. DNA of the CDR3: TGCGCCAGCAGCCGTTGGGTCTCGCAGCGGGTCGCCACCTACGAGCAGTACTTC.

The J gene is TRBJ2-7, the V gene TRBV29-1; a weak D match, TRBD1 (5 bases). V dropped 4 bases and J dropped 0 bases, with 10 bases sitting between them. Germline V gene data show CDR1 as SQVTM and CDR2 as ANQGSEA. The CDR3 is 13 amino acids. The CDR3 reads CSVGAGHSYEQYF. For the CDR3, the DNA is TGCAGCGTTGGGGCAGGGCACTCCTACGAGCAGTACTTC.

V gene TRBV28 combines with J gene TRBJ1-2; possibly TRBD1 for D (5 bases). The CDR3 has 12 amino acids. Per the germline V gene, CDR1 is MDHEN and CDR2 is SYDVKM. Trimming stripped 6 bases from V and 7 bases from J, with 12 bases between. Written as DNA, the CDR3 is TGTGCCAGCAGCCCTTCAGGGTTTGGCTACACCTTC. It translates to CASSPSGFGYTF.

The chain has TRBV6-5 and TRBJ2-1, with TRBD2 identical over 11 bases. The length of the CDR3 is 15 residues. After removal of 8 bases from V and 4 bases from J, the junction contained 7 bases not matched to a gene. Germline loops: CDR1 MNHEY, CDR2 SVGAGI. The CDR3 DNA reads TGTGCCAGCGGGTTAGCGGGAGGGCCTTACAATGAGCAGTTCTTC. Protein: CASGLAGGPYNEQFF.

The chain combines TRBV11-2 with TRBJ1-5; 7 bases fit TRBD1. CDR1 is SGHAT and CDR2 is FQNNGV in the germline V gene. Trimming at V came to 0 bases and at J to 13 bases, leaving 9 bases not matched to a gene. This CDR3 is 14 amino acids long. Here the CDR3 reads CASSLDITTGKQHF. The CDR3 nucleotides read TGTGCCAGCAGCTTAGATATCACGACAGGGAAACAGCATTTT.

The chain has TRBV11-2 and TRBJ2-5, with D tentatively TRBD1 (5 bases). Germline V gene lookup returns CDR1 SGHAT and CDR2 FQNNGV. This CDR3 comprises 16 residues. Trimming took 2 bases from V and 3 from J, leaving 16 bases between them. The CDR3 spells CASSLRAGKNKETQYF. The CDR3 DNA reads TGTGCCAGCAGCTTAAGGGCAGGGAAGAATAAAGAGACCCAGTACTTC.

The sample holds one count of this clone. The rearrangement uses TRBV19 and TRBJ2-5, with 9 bases matching TRBD2. In germline, CDR1 is LNHDA, CDR2 SQIVND (reference sequence). The CDR3 length is 17 residues. With V trimmed by 6 bases and J by 4 bases, 15 bases remained unmatched. In DNA form, the CDR3 reads TGTGCCAGTAGCAGCCGGGGTAGCGGGGGTAGAGGAGAGACCCAGTACTTC. It is translated as CASSSRGSGGRGETQYF.

The J gene is TRBJ1-1, the V gene TRBV27; D possibly corresponds to TRBD1 (6 bases). Germline V gene data show CDR1 as MNHEY and CDR2 as SMNVEV (reference sequence). The CDR3 is 15 amino acids. Trimming removed 6 bases from V and 0 bases from J, with 14 bases in between. The CDR3 coding sequence is TGTGCCAGCAGGGCATCGACAGGCATGAACACTGAAGCTTTCTTT. It specifies CASRASTGMNTEAFF.

As for this clone: Additional DNA sequences in this sample encode the identical CDR3. The gene calls are TRBV27 and TRBJ2-3; 7 bases match TRBD2. This CDR3 comprises 17 residues. V trimming: 0 bases; J trimming: 0 bases; junction bases outside the gene matches: 6. From germline, CDR1 is MNHEY and CDR2 SMNVEV (reference sequence). The CDR3 sequence: CASSLSPLAVSTDTQYF. The CDR3 DNA reads as TGTGCCAGCAGTTTATCCCCCCTAGCGGTTAGCACAGATACGCAGTATTTT.